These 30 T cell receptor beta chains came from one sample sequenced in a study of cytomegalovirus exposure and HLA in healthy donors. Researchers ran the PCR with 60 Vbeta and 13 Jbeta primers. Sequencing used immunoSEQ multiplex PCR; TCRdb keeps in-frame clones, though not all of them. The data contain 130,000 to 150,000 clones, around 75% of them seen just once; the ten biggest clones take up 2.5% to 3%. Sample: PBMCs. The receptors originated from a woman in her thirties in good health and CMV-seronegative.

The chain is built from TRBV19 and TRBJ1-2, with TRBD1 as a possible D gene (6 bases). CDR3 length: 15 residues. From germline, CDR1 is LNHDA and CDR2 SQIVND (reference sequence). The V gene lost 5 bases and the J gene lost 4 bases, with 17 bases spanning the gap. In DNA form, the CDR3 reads TGTGCCAGTAGTCCCGGTGGGGGGGCCTTCTATGGCTACACCTTC. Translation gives CASSPGGGAFYGYTF.

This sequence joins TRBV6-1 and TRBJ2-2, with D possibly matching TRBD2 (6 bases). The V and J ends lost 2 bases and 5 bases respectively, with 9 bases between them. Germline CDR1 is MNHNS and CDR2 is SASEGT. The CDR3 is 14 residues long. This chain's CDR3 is CASSEMEGTGELFF. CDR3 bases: TGTGCCAGCAGTGAAATGGAGGGAACCGGGGAGCTGTTTTTT.

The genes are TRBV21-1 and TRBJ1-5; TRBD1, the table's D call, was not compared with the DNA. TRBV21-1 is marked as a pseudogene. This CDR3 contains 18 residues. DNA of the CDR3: TGTGCCAGCCAGGAAGGCTGCACAGACAATTTTAGCAATCAGCCCCAGCATTTT. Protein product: CASQEGCTDNFSNQPQHF.

CDR3 protein: CAISEAQGPETQYF. In DNA form, the CDR3 reads TGTGCCATCAGTGAGGCTCAGGGGCCGGAGACCCAGTACTTC. The J gene is TRBJ2-5, the V gene TRBV10-3; D may be TRBD1 (6 bases). The V and J ends lost 2 bases and 5 bases respectively, with 12 bases between them. Germline values: CDR1 ENHRY, CDR2 SYGVKD. This CDR3 contains 14 residues.

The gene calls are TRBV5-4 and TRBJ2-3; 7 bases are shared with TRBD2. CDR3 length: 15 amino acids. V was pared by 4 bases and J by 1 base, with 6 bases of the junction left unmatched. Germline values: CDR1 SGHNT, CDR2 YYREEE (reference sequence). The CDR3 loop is CASSGRGERTDTQYF. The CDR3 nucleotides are TGTGCCAGCAGCGGCCGGGGGGAGCGCACAGATACGCAGTATTTT.

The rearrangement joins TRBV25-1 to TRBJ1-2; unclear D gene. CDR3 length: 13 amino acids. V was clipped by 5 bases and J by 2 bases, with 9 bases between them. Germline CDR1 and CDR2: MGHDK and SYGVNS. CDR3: CASSLGRNYGYTF. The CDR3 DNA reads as TGTGCCAGCAGTCTGGGGAGAAACTATGGCTACACCTTC.

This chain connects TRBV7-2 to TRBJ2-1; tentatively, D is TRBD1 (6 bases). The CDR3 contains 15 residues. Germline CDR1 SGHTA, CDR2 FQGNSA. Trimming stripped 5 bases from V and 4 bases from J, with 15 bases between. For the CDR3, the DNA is TGTGCCAGCAGCACAAGTGGGGGCGTGTACAATGAGCAGTTCTTC. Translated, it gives CASSTSGGVYNEQFF.

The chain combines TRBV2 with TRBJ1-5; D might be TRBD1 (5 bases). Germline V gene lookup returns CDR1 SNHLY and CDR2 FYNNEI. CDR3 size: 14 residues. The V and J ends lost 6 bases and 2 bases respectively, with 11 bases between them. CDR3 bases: TGTGCCAGCAGGGCGGGGGAAGGCAATCAGCCCCAGCATTTT. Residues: CASRAGEGNQPQHF.

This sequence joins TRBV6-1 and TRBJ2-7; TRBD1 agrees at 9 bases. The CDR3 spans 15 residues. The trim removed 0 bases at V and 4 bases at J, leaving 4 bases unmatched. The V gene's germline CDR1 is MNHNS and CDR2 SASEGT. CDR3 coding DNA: TGTGCCAGCAGTGAAGCCCCGGGACAGGGATACGAGCAGTACTTC. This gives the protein CASSEAPGQGYEQYF.

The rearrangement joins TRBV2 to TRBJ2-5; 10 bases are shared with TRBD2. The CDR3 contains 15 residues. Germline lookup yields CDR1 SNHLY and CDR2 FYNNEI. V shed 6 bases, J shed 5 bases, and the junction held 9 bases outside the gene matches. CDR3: CASSSGGARRETQYF. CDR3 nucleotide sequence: TGTGCCAGCAGCAGCGGGGGGGCCAGGCGGGAGACCCAGTACTTC.

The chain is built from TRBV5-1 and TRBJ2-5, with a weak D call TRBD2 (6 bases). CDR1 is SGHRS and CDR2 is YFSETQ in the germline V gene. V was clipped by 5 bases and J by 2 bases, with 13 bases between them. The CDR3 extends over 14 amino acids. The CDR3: CASSLAGQQETQYF. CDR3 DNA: TGCGCCAGCAGTCTGGCGGGGCAGCAAGAGACCCAGTACTTC.

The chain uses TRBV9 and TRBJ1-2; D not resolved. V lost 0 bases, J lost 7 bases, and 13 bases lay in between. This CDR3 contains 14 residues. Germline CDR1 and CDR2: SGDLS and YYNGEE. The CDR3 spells CASSVDEGFSGYTF. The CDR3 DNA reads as TGTGCCAGCAGCGTAGACGAGGGTTTCTCTGGCTACACCTTC.

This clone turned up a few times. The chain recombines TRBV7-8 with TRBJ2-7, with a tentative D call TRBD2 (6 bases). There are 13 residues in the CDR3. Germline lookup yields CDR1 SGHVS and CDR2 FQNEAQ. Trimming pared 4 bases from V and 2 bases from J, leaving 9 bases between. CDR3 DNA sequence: TGTGCCAGCAGCTCTCTAGCGACCTACGAGCAGTACTTC. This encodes CASSSLATYEQYF.

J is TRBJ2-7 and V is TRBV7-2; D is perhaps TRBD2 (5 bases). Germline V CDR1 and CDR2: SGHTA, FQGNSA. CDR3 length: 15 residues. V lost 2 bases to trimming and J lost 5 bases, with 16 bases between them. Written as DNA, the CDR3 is TGTGCCAGCAGCTTAATCGGGGTTGGTCCCCACGAGCAGTACTTC. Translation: CASSLIGVGPHEQYF.

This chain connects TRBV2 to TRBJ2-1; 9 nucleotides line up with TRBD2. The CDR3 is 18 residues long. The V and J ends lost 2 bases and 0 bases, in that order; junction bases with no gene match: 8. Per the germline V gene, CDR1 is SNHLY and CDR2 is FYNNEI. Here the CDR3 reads CASSESSGVTSSYNEQFF. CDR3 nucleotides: TGTGCCAGCAGTGAATCTAGCGGGGTGACAAGCTCCTACAATGAGCAGTTCTTC.

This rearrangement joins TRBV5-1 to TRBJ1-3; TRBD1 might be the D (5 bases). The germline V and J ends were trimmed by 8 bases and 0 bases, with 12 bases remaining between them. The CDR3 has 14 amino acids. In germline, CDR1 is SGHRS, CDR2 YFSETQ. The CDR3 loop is CASSTDFSGNTIYF. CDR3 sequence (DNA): TGCGCCAGTTCGACAGACTTCTCTGGAAACACCATATATTTT.

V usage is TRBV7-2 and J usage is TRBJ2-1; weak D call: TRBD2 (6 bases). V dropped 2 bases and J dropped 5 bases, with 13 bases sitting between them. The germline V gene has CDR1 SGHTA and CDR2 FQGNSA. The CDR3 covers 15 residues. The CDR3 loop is CASSLYGSSHNEQFF. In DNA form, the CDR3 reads TGTGCCAGCAGCTTATACGGGAGTTCCCACAATGAGCAGTTCTTC.

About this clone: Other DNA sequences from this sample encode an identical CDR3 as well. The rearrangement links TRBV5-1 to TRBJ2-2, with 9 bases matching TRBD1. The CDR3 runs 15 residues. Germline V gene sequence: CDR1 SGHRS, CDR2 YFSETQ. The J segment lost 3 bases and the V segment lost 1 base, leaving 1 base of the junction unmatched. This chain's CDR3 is CASSLRQGDTGELFF. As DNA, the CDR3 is TGCGCCAGCAGCTTGCGACAGGGGGACACCGGGGAGCTGTTTTTT.

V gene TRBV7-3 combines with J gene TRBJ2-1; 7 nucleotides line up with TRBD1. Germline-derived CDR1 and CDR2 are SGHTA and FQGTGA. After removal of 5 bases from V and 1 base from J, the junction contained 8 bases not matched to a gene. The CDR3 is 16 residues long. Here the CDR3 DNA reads TGTGCCAGCAGCCCCTACGGGACAGCTTCCTACAATGAGCAGTTCTTC. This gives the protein CASSPYGTASYNEQFF. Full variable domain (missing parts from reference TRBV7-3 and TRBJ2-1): GAGVSQTPSNKVTEKGKYVELRCDPISGHTALYWYRQSLGQGPEFLIYFQGTGAADDSGLPNDRFFAVRPEGSVSTLKIQRTERGDSAVYLCASSPYGTASYNEQFFGPGTRLTVL.

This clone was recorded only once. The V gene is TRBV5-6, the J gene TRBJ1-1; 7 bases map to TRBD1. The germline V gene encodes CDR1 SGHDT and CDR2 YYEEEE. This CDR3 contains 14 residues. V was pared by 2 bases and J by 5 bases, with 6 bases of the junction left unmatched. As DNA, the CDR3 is TGTGCCAGCAGCTTAAACAGGGGACGGACTGAAGCTTTCTTT. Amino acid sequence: CASSLNRGRTEAFF.

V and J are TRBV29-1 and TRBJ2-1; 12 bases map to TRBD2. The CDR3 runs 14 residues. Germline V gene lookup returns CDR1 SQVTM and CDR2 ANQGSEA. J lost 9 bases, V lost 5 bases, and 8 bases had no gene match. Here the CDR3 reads CSVSPSGGAGEQFF. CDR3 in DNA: TGCAGCGTTAGTCCTAGCGGGGGGGCTGGTGAGCAGTTCTTC.

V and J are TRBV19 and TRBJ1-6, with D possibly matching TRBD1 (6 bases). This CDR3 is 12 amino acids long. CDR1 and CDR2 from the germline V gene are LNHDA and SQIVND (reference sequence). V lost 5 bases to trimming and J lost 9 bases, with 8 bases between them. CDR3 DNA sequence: TGTGCCAGTAGTGTCAGGGGTTCACCCCTCCACTTT. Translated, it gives CASSVRGSPLHF.

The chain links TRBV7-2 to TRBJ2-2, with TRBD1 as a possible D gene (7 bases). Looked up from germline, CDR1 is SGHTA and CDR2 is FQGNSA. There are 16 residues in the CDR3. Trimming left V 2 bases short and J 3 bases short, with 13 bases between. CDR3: CASSLIRGADTGELFF. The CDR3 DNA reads TGTGCCAGCAGCTTAATCAGGGGGGCAGACACCGGGGAGCTGTTTTTT.

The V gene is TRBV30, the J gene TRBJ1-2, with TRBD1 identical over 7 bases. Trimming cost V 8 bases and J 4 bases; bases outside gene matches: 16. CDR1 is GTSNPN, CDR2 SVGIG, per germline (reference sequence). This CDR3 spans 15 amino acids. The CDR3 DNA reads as TGTGCCACTCTCCAGGAGGGACAGCTTACCTATGGCTACACCTTC. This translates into CATLQEGQLTYGYTF.

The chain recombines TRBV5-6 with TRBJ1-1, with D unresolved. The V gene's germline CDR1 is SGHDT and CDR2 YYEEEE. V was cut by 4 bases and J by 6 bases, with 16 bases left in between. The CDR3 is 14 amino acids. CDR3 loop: CASSPSREGPEAFF. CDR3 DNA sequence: TGTGCCAGCAGCCCCAGTCGGGAGGGCCCTGAAGCTTTCTTT.

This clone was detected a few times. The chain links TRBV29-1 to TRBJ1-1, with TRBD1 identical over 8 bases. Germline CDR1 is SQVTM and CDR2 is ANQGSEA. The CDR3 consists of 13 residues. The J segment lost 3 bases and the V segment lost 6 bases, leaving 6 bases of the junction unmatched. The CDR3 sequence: CSVATGGDTEAFF. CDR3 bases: TGCAGCGTCGCAACAGGGGGGGACACTGAAGCTTTCTTT.

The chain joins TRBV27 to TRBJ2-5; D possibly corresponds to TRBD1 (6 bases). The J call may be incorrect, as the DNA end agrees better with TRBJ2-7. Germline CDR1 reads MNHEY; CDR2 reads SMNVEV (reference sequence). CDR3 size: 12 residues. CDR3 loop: CASSRNRVEQYF. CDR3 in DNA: TGTGCCAGCAGCCGAAACAGGGTCGAGCAGTACTTC.

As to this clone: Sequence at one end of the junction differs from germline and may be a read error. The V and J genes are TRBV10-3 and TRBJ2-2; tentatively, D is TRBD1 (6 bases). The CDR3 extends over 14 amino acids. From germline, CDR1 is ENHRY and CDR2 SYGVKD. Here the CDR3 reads CAIRESGATGELSF. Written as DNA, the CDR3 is TGTGCCATCAGAGAATCAGGGGCGACCGGGGAGCTGTCTTTT.

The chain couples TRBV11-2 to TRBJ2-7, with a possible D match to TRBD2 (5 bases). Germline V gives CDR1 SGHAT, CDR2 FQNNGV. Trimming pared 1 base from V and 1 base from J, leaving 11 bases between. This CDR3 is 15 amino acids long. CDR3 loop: CASSLAASRSYEQYF. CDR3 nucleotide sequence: TGTGCCAGCAGCTTAGCGGCTAGCAGGTCCTACGAGCAGTACTTC.

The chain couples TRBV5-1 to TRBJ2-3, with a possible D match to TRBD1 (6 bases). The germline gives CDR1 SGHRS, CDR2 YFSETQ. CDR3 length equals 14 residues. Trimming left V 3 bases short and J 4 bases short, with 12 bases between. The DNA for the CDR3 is TGCGCCAGCAGCTCTGGACAGTCGGCAGATACGCAGTATTTT. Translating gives CASSSGQSADTQYF.